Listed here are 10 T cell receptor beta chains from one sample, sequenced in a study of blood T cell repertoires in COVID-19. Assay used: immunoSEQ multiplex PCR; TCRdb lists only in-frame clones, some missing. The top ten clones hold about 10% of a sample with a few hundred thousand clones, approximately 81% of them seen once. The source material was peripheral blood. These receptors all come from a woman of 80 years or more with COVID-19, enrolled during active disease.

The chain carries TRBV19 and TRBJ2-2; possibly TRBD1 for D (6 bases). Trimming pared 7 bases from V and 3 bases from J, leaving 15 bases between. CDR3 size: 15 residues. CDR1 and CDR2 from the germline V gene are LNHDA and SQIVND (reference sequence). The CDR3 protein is CASIRRDTYTGELFF. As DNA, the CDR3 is TGTGCCAGTATTAGAAGGGACACTTACACCGGGGAGCTGTTTTTT. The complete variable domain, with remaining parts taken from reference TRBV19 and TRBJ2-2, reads DGGITQSPKYLFRKEGQNVTLSCEQNLNHDAMYWYRQDPGQGLRLIYYSQIVNDFQKGDIAEGYSVSREKKESFPLTVTSAQKNPTAFYLCASIRRDTYTGELFFGEGSRLTVL.

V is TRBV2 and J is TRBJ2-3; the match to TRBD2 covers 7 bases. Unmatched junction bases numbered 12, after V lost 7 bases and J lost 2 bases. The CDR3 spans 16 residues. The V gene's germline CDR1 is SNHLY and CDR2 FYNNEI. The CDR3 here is CASKWRGSLTTDTQYF. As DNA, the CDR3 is TGTGCCAGCAAATGGCGGGGGAGCCTCACCACAGATACGCAGTATTTT.

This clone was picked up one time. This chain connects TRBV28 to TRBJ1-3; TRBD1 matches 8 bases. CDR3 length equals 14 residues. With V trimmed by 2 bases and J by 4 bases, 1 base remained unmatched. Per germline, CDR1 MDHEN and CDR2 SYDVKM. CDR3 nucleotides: TGTGCCAGCAGTTTAAACAGGGGGGGAAACACCATATATTTT. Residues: CASSLNRGGNTIYF.

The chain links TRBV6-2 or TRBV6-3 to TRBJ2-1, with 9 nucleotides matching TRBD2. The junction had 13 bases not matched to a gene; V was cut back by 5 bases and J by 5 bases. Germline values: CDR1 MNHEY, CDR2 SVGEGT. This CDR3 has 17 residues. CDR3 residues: CASSRGRLAGVNNEQFF. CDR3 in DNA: TGTGCCAGCAGTCGGGGTCGATTAGCGGGGGTAAACAATGAGCAGTTCTTC.

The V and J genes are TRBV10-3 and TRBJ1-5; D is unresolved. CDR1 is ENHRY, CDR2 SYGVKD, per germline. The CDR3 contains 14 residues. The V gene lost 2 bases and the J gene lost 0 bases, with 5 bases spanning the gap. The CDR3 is CAISEDISNQPQHF. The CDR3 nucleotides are TGTGCCATCAGTGAGGACATTAGCAATCAGCCCCAGCATTTT.

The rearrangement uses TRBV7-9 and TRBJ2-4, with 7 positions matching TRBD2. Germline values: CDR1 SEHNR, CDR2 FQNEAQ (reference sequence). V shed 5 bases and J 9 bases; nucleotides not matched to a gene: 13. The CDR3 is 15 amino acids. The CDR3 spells CASSRDSQRGSIQYF. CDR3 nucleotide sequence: TGTGCCAGCAGCCGCGACTCCCAGCGGGGAAGCATTCAGTACTTC. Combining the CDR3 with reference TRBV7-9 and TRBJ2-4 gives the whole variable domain DTGVSQNPRHKITKRGQNVTFRCDPISEHNRLYWYRQTLGQGPEFLTYFQNEAQLEKSRLLSDRFSAERPKGSFSTLEIQRTEQGDSAMYLCASSRDSQRGSIQYFGAGTRLSVL.

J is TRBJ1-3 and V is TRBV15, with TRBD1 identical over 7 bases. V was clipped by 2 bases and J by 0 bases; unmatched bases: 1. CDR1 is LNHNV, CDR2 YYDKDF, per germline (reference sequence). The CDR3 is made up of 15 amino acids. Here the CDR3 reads CATSRRQGSGNTIYF. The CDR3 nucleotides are TGTGCCACCAGCAGACGACAGGGCTCTGGAAACACCATATATTTT. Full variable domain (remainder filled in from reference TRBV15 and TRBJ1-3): DAMVIQNPRYQVTQFGKPVTLSCSQTLNHNVMYWYQQKSSQAPKLLFHYYDKDFNNEADTPDNFQSRRPNTSFCFLDIRSPGLGDTAMYLCATSRRQGSGNTIYFGEGSWLTVV.

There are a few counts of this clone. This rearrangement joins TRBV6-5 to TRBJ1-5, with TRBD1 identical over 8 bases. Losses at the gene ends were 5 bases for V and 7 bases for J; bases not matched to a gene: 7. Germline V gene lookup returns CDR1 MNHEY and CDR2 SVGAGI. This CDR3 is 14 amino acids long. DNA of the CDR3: TGTGCCAGCAGTACCCGACAGGGGAAACAGCCCCAGCATTTT. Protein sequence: CASSTRQGKQPQHF.

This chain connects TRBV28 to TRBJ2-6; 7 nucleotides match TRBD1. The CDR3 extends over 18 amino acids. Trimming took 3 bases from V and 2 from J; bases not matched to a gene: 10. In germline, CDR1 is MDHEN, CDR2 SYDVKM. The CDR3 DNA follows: TGTGCCAGCAGTTTGTCAAGAAAAGGGGGCGCTGGGGCCAACGTCCTGACTTTC. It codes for CASSLSRKGGAGANVLTF. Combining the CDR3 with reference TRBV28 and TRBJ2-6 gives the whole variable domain DVKVTQSSRYLVKRTGEKVFLECVQDMDHENMFWYRQDPGLGLRLIYFSYDVKMKEKGDIPEGYSVSREKKERFSLILESASTNQTSMYLCASSLSRKGGAGANVLTFGAGSRLTVL.

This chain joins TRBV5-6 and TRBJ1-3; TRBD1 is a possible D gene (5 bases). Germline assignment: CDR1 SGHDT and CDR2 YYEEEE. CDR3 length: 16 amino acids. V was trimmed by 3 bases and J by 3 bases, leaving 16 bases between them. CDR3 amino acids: CASSWGDRDLGNTIYF. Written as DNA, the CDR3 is TGTGCCAGCAGCTGGGGGGATAGAGACCTTGGAAACACCATATATTTT. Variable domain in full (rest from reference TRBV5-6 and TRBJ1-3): DAGVTQSPTHLIKTRGQQVTLRCSPKSGHDTVSWYQQALGQGPQFIFQYYEEEERQRGNFPDRFSGHQFPNYSSELNVNALLLGDSALYLCASSWGDRDLGNTIYFGEGSWLTVV.